The rows below give T cell receptor beta chains drawn from one sample of a study of blood T cell repertoires in COVID-19. The protocol was immunoSEQ multiplex PCR, while the TCRdb copy is restricted to in-frame clones and leaves out a portion. The sample consists of some 110,000 clones, roughly 86% of them appearing once. Sequencing was performed on peripheral blood. The receptors originated from a human donor in a cohort sampled during active COVID-19. CDR3s include the opening cysteine and the closing phenylalanine or tryptophan. A D gene is named only where the DNA matches it firmly. A clone size is listed for some rows: how often the clone was seen (once, few, many), or a class if it is expanded.

d_call: TRBD1
j_call: TRBJ1-1
v_call: TRBV29-1
clone_size: .
cdr3_nt: TGCAGCGTTGAAGGGACAGGGGGCCACGAAGCTTTCTTT
cdr3_aa: CSVEGTGGHEAFF

d_call: TRBD2
j_call: TRBJ2-1
v_call: TRBV7-2
clone_size: .
cdr3_nt: TGTGCCAGCAGCTTAGGCGGGGGGGGAAGCAATGAGCAGTTCTTC
cdr3_aa: CASSLGGGGSNEQFF

d_call: TRBD1
j_call: TRBJ1-4
v_call: TRBV9
clone_size: .
cdr3_nt: TGTGCCAGCAGTGATCGGACAGGGGCTAATGAAAAACTGTTTTTT
cdr3_aa: CASSDRTGANEKLFF

d_call: .
j_call: TRBJ2-2
v_call: TRBV11-2
clone_size: .
cdr3_nt: TGTGCCAGCAGCTTATTGCTCCGTAGCACCGGGGAGCTGTTTTTT
cdr3_aa: CASSLLLRSTGELFF

d_call: .
j_call: TRBJ2-4
v_call: TRBV19
clone_size: once
cdr3_nt: TGTGCCAGTAGTATAAGGGGGGACTACGCACTAGCCAAAAACATTCAGTACTTC
cdr3_aa: CASSIRGDYALAKNIQYF

d_call: .
j_call: TRBJ1-2
v_call: TRBV19
clone_size: .
cdr3_nt: TGTGCCAGTAGTACCCCGACAGGAGGCGGCTACACCTTC
cdr3_aa: CASSTPTGGGYTF

d_call: TRBD2
j_call: TRBJ2-1
v_call: TRBV14
clone_size: .
cdr3_nt: TGTGCCAGCAGCCAAGGGGGGACTAGCCTCAATGAGCAGTTCTTC
cdr3_aa: CASSQGGTSLNEQFF

d_call: .
j_call: TRBJ1-3
v_call: TRBV11-2
clone_size: .
cdr3_nt: TGTGCCAGCAGCTTAGGGGGGAGGTCCACCATATATTTT
cdr3_aa: CASSLGGRSTIYF

d_call: .
j_call: TRBJ2-4
v_call: TRBV12-3/TRBV12-4
clone_size: .
cdr3_nt: TGTGCCAGCAAGACCCCAGGGGGGATTCAGTACTTC
cdr3_aa: CASKTPGGIQYF

d_call: TRBD1
j_call: TRBJ1-1
v_call: TRBV18
clone_size: .
cdr3_nt: TGTGCCAGCTCACCACCGGGACAGGGCCTGTGGGCTTTCTTT
cdr3_aa: CASSPPGQGLWAFF

d_call: .
j_call: TRBJ2-7
v_call: TRBV19
clone_size: few
cdr3_nt: TGTGCCAGTAGTGGACAGTCAGGCTACGAGCAGTACTTC
cdr3_aa: CASSGQSGYEQYF

d_call: TRBD1
j_call: TRBJ1-1
v_call: TRBV5-4
clone_size: .
cdr3_nt: TGTGCCAGCAGCTACTACAGGGGGAACACTGAAGCTTTCTTT
cdr3_aa: CASSYYRGNTEAFF

d_call: .
j_call: TRBJ2-5
v_call: TRBV7-7
clone_size: .
cdr3_nt: TGTGCCAGCAGCTTAGGGAGGGGAGGTCGGGAGACCCAGTACTTC
cdr3_aa: CASSLGRGGRETQYF

d_call: .
j_call: TRBJ2-1
v_call: TRBV6-2/TRBV6-3
clone_size: once
cdr3_nt: TGTGCCAGCAGTTACCGAGGCCTTAGCTCCTACAATGAGCAGTTCTTC
cdr3_aa: CASSYRGLSSYNEQFF

d_call: .
j_call: TRBJ2-5
v_call: TRBV5-1
clone_size: .
cdr3_nt: TGCGCCAGCAGCTTGGTGCTGGGGGGTAGCGAGGAGACCCAGTACTTC
cdr3_aa: CASSLVLGGSEETQYF

d_call: .
j_call: TRBJ1-4
v_call: TRBV3-1/TRBV3-2
clone_size: once
cdr3_nt: TGTGCCAGCAGCGAAGGGGCCGCAGGCATTCTTCTTGACGAAAAACTGTTTTTT
cdr3_aa: CASSEGAAGILLDEKLFF

d_call: TRBD1
j_call: TRBJ1-3
v_call: TRBV2
clone_size: .
cdr3_nt: TGTGCCAGCAGTGACTGGGACAGGGGAGAAAACACCATATATTTT
cdr3_aa: CASSDWDRGENTIYF

d_call: TRBD1
j_call: TRBJ2-3
v_call: TRBV18
clone_size: .
cdr3_nt: TGTGCCAGCTCACCGGGACAGGGCATAAGGGATACGCAGTATTTT
cdr3_aa: CASSPGQGIRDTQYF

d_call: TRBD1
j_call: TRBJ1-3
v_call: TRBV11-1
clone_size: once
cdr3_nt: TGTGCCAGCAGCCAGGGACAGGGTAAGGGAAACACCATATATTTT
cdr3_aa: CASSQGQGKGNTIYF

d_call: TRBD1
j_call: TRBJ1-1
v_call: TRBV6-5
clone_size: once
cdr3_nt: TGTGCCAGCAGAAACAGGGGTTTGAACACTGAAGCTTTCTTT
cdr3_aa: CASRNRGLNTEAFF

d_call: TRBD2
j_call: TRBJ2-1
v_call: TRBV18
clone_size: .
cdr3_nt: TGTGCCAGCTCACCGTCGACTAGCGGATACAATGAGCAGTTCTTC
cdr3_aa: CASSPSTSGYNEQFF

d_call: TRBD2
j_call: TRBJ2-2
v_call: TRBV5-1
clone_size: .
cdr3_nt: TGCGCCAGCAGCTTCGGGCTAGCGGTAAACACCGGGGAGCTGTTTTTT
cdr3_aa: CASSFGLAVNTGELFF

d_call: TRBD2
j_call: TRBJ2-7
v_call: TRBV7-2
clone_size: .
cdr3_nt: TGTGCCAGCACCCACTCATTGGCTAGCGGGATATCACACGAGCAGTACTTC
cdr3_aa: CASTHSLASGISHEQYF

d_call: .
j_call: TRBJ2-5
v_call: TRBV18
clone_size: .
cdr3_nt: TGTGCCAGCTCACCCGTGGACAGCCAAGAGACCCAGTACTTC
cdr3_aa: CASSPVDSQETQYF

d_call: .
j_call: TRBJ2-5
v_call: TRBV6-5
clone_size: .
cdr3_nt: TGTGCCAGCAGTTACGCGACTCCAGGGGCGGGAGAGACCCAGTACTTC
cdr3_aa: CASSYATPGAGETQYF

d_call: TRBD1
j_call: TRBJ1-2
v_call: TRBV6-2/TRBV6-3
clone_size: .
cdr3_nt: TGTGCCAGCAGTCCGCCGACAGGGACTAACTATGGCTACACCTTC
cdr3_aa: CASSPPTGTNYGYTF

d_call: TRBD1
j_call: TRBJ1-1
v_call: TRBV7-2
clone_size: .
cdr3_nt: TGTGCCAGCAGCAGAACAGGGGATTGGGGCACTGAAGCTTTCTTT
cdr3_aa: CASSRTGDWGTEAFF

d_call: TRBD2
j_call: TRBJ2-7
v_call: TRBV28
clone_size: .
cdr3_nt: TGTGCCAGCAGTTCAATAGCGGGGGGCTACGAGCAGTACTTC
cdr3_aa: CASSSIAGGYEQYF

d_call: .
j_call: TRBJ1-1
v_call: TRBV4-2
clone_size: .
cdr3_nt: TGTGCCAGCAGCCAACCCGGGGGGGCGGACACTGAAGCTTTCTTT
cdr3_aa: CASSQPGGADTEAFF

d_call: .
j_call: TRBJ1-1
v_call: TRBV6-6
clone_size: .
cdr3_nt: TGTGCCAGCAGTTATGTTCGGGGGATGAACACTGAAGCTTTCTTT
cdr3_aa: CASSYVRGMNTEAFF

d_call: .
j_call: TRBJ1-2
v_call: TRBV5-1
clone_size: .
cdr3_nt: TGCGCCAGCAGCTTGGGGGGCGCCGACTATGGCTACACCTTC
cdr3_aa: CASSLGGADYGYTF

d_call: .
j_call: TRBJ2-3
v_call: TRBV3-1/TRBV3-2
clone_size: .
cdr3_nt: TGTGCCAGCAGCCAAGACCTGACCAGGGATTCAGATACGCAGTATTTT
cdr3_aa: CASSQDLTRDSDTQYF

d_call: .
j_call: TRBJ2-3
v_call: TRBV11-1
clone_size: .
cdr3_nt: TGTGCCAGCAGCTTCCAGCGCTATGATACGCAGTATTTT
cdr3_aa: CASSFQRYDTQYF

d_call: .
j_call: TRBJ2-7
v_call: TRBV6-6
clone_size: .
cdr3_nt: TGTGCCAGCAGTTGGGGACTGACTTACGAGCAGTACTTC
cdr3_aa: CASSWGLTYEQYF

d_call: .
j_call: TRBJ1-5
v_call: TRBV2
clone_size: .
cdr3_nt: TGTGCCAGCAGGGCAGACGCCACGGGGCCCCAGCATTTT
cdr3_aa: CASRADATGPQHF

d_call: .
j_call: TRBJ2-5
v_call: TRBV18
clone_size: .
cdr3_nt: TGTGCCAGCTCACAGACAAGAAATCAAGAGACCCAGTACTTC
cdr3_aa: CASSQTRNQETQYF

d_call: .
j_call: TRBJ2-7
v_call: TRBV28
clone_size: .
cdr3_nt: TGTGCCAGCAGTTTATTAAGGGAGACCTACGAGCAGTACTTC
cdr3_aa: CASSLLRETYEQYF